This T cell receptor (beta chain) comes out of a study of blood T cell repertoires in COVID-19. Per the authors' pipeline: Nucleated cell number was recorded as an estimate derived from reference gene primer amplification. Measured with immunoSEQ multiplex PCR; TCRdb has only the in-frame clones, and not every one. D and trimming were read from the DNA, whereas the V and J calls and clone size are those reported in that table. The repertoire holds about 360,000 clones, with less than 90% as singletons. The V gene end was trimmed by 8 bases and the J gene end by 0 bases; junction bases not matched to a gene: 4. The CDR3 runs to 13 residues. Per the germline V gene, CDR1 is MNHEY and CDR2 is SMNVEV (reference sequence). Patients from Seattle were sampled longitudinally, starting during active infection.

This clonotype was obtained from an older woman with COVID-19, enrolled during active disease. V is TRBV27 and J is TRBJ2-7, with TRBD2 identical over 7 bases. The source material was peripheral blood. CDR3 sequence reads: CASGRDSSYEQYF. In DNA, the CDR3 is TGTGCCAGCGGGAGGGATTCCTCCTACGAGCAGTACTTC.